This T cell receptor beta chain was identified in a study of shared clonotypes between healthy human individuals (dated by TCRdb to 2020 to 2022). At the level of the whole study: A couple of women and a few men aged 18 to 49 years were included in the cohort. To estimate repertoire size and how much clonotype sharing occurs between individuals, the study deeply sequenced the blood TCR repertoires of several healthy adults. Leukapheresis yielded between about 0.85 and 10 billion PBMCs per donor. For each donor, CD4 naive and CD4 memory were each run on three plates, CD8 naive on two plates, and CD8 memory on one plate. Different laboratories and diverse techniques were used to prepare libraries and sequence TCR repertoires, to increase sequencing depth and limit assay-specific biases. General findings and caveats noted by the study authors: Even with the large sequencing depth, rarefaction of the sorted-subset datasets indicated that sequencing was incomplete. Naive subsets generally had larger estimated clonotype richness than memory subsets. Clonotypes shared by all four sorted-subset donors showed higher generation probabilities than non-shared clonotypes. Because the study included only a small number of donors, the genetic and exposure-history diversity represented was limited. Pairwise subsampling indicated that sequencing depth was expected to affect the degree of clonotype sharing among donors. Across a few donors, 5% to 6% of naive CD4, roughly 3.3% of naive CD8, about 2% of memory CD4, and approximately 0.42% of memory CD8 clonotypes were shared. Only blood was sampled, and tissue TCR repertoires likely differ from those in blood.

Using the deep immunoSEQ assay, multiplex PCR amplified TCR CDR3 regions from genomic DNA. For each cell subset, the extracted genomic DNA was distributed evenly across all wells of several immunoSEQ 96-well plates, and each plate served as one replicate. For sorted subsets, 200 to 250 ng genomic DNA, equal to 30,000 or so T cell genomes, was loaded into each replicate PCR. Purified libraries were measured with a Qubit 3.0 fluorometer, size-checked on a Bioanalyzer 2100, and measured again with the KAPA Library Quantification kit. A separate single-read 150-cycle Illumina NextSeq 550 flow cell was used to sequence each immunoSEQ 96-well plate. Under the source paper's analysis protocol: Because only junctional sequences without quality scores were contained in the immunoSEQ output, filtering matching that applied to full-length reads could not be performed. To assign V/J genes and CDR3, sequences were annotated against IMGT germline references using PyIR, a Python wrapper for IgBLAST v1.9. Reads were removed for weak V/J assignments (E-value above 1e-6), missing CDR3, stop codons, out-of-frame junctions, or ambiguous translated residues. V3J clonotypes were defined by identical inferred V gene, J gene, and CDR3 amino acid sequence. To compute the percentage overlap between repertoires, the number of shared unique clonotypes was divided by the size of the smaller repertoire. Repertoire richness was assessed with RTK rarefaction, the Chao1 estimator, and Recon v2.1 estimates of unobserved clonotypes. For all TCRbeta clonotypes obtained by the gDNA method from a few donors, generation probabilities were computed with OLGA. TCRdb stores this immuneACCESS table with in-frame sequences only. Part of the clones is absent; in the studies checked, under half of the shortfall reflects unresolved V genes, and no reason is known for the rest. From that table come the V and J calls and clone size; the DNA was used to work out D and trimming. In this sample the table shows millions of clones, about 92% of which occur a single time. About 0.37% of the sample is in the top ten clones.

For CDR1 and CDR2, the germline V gene (reference sequence) lists LNHDA and SQIVND. Spanning cysteine to phenylalanine, the CDR3 consists of 13 amino acids. Solely the CDR3 DNA is kept, with 39 bases framed from the first base. V gives up 4 bases and J gives up 4 bases, and the segment between their germline ends measures 8 bases. Healthy HIV-negative adults with no recently reported acute infections or vaccinations were included as donors. Every donor was a Caucasian adult living in Nashville, Tennessee, USA. CD4+ T cells were enriched by magnetic negative selection; naive cells were then positively selected on CD45RA, and the negative fraction formed the memory subset. After blood collection by leukapheresis, PBMCs were isolated using Ficoll-Histopaque density gradient centrifugation and then cryopreserved in the vapor phase of liquid nitrogen. Purity and quantity of every magnetically sorted T cell population were checked by analytical flow cytometry. Genomic DNA was isolated from each sorted fraction and quantified by UV absorbance on a Nanodrop 2000c.

As concerns this clone: It has no known antigen specificity. No base qualities exist here, and no much larger clone lies one base off it. The sample has other DNA sequences that encode this CDR3 too.

The TCR comes from a man between 18 and 35 years old in good health. Some clones in this sample may be carry-over from other donors' samples. The specimen sequenced was naive CD4+ T cells from PBMCs. What this sample's cell subset or site label stands for: CD45RA+ positively selected. The chain is encoded by TRBV19 joined to TRBJ1-5, with a tentative D gene TRBD1 over 6 matching bases. The CDR3 has the sequence CASSRQANQPQHF. The nucleotides read TGTGCCAGTAGTAGACAGGCGAATCAGCCCCAGCATTTT.